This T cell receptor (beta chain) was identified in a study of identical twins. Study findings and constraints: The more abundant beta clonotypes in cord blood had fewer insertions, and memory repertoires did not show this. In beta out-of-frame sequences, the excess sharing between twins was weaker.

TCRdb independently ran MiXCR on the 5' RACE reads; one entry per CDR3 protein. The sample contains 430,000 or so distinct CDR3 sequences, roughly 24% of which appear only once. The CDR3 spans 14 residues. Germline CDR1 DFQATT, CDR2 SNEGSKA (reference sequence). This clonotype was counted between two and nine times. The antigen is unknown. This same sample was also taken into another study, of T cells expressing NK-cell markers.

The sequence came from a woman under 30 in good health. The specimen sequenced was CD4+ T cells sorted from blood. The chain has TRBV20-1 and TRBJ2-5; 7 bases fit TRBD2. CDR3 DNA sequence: TGCAGGCCTGCCCGGGCGGGAGTGCCAGAGACCCAGTACTTC. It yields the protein CRPARAGVPETQYF.